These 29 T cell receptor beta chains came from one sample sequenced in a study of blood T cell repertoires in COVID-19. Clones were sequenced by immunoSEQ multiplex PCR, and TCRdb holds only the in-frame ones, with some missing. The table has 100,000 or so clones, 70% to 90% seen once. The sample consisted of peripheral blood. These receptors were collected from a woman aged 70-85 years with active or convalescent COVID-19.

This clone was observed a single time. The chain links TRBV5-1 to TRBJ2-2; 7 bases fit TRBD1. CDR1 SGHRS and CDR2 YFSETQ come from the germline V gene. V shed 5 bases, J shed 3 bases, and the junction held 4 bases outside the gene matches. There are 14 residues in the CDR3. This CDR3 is CASSDRVDTGELFF. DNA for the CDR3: TGCGCCAGCAGTGACAGGGTCGACACCGGGGAGCTGTTTTTT.

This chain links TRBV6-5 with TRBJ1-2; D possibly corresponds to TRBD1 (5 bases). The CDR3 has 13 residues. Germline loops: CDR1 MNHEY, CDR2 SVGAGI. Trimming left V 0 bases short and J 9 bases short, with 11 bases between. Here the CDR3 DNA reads TGTGCCAGCAGTTACTCCCAGGGTAGAAGCTACACCTTC. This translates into CASSYSQGRSYTF.

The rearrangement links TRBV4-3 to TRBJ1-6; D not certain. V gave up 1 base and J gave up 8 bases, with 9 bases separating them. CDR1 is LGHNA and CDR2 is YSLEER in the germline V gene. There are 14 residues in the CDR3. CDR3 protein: CASSQGLSYSPLHF. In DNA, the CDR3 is TGCGCCAGCAGCCAAGGTCTCTCTTATTCACCCCTCCACTTT.

CDR3 in amino acids: CASSFTGTGYNEQFF. DNA of the CDR3: TGTGCCAGCAGTTTCACCGGGACAGGTTACAATGAGCAGTTCTTC. The chain couples TRBV27 to TRBJ2-1; 8 bases agree with TRBD1. V dropped 3 bases and J dropped 4; count of bases not matched to a gene: 5. The CDR3 runs to 15 residues. Per the germline V gene, CDR1 is MNHEY and CDR2 is SMNVEV (reference sequence).

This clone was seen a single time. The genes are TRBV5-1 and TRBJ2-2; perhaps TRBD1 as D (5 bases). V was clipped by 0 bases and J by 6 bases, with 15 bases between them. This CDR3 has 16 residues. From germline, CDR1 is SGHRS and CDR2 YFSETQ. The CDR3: CASSLDRPLAPGELFF. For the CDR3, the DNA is TGCGCCAGCAGCTTGGACAGGCCACTCGCCCCCGGGGAGCTGTTTTTT.

CDR3 sequence reads: CASSPWTGADEQFF. The CDR3 DNA reads TGTGCCAGCTCACCGTGGACAGGGGCTGATGAGCAGTTCTTC. The chain carries TRBV18 and TRBJ2-1; 9 nucleotides match TRBD1. In germline, CDR1 is KGHSH, CDR2 LQKENI. CDR3 length: 14 residues. V trimming: 3 bases; J trimming: 8 bases; junction bases outside the gene matches: 5.

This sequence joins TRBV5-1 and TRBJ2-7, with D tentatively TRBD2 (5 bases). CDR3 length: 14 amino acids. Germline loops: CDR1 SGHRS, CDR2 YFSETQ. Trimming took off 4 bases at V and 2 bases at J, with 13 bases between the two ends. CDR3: CASSPRERTYEQYF. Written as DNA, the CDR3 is TGCGCCAGCAGCCCTCGGGAAAGGACCTACGAGCAGTACTTC.

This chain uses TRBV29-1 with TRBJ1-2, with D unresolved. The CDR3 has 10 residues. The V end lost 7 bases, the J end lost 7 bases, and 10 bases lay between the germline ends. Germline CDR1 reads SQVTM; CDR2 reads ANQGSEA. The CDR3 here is CSAEEGGYTF. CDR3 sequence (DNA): TGCAGCGCCGAGGAGGGTGGCTACACCTTC.

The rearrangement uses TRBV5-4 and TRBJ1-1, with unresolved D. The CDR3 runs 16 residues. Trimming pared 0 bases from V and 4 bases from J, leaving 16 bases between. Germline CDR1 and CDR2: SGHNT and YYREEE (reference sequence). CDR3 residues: CASSLEGRTGVTEAFF. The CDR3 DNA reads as TGTGCCAGCAGCTTGGAAGGGCGTACGGGAGTCACTGAAGCTTTCTTT.

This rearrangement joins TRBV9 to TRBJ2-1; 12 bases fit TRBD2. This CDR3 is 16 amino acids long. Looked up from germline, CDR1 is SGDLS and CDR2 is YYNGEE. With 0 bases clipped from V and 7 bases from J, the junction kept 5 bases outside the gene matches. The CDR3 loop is CASSVGASGGANEQFF. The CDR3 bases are TGTGCCAGCAGCGTAGGAGCTAGCGGGGGGGCTAATGAGCAGTTCTTC.

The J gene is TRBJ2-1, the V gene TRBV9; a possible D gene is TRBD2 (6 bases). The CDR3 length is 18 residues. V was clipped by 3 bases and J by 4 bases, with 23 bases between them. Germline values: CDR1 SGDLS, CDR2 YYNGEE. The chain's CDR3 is CASSETQGLLTPYNEQFF. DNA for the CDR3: TGTGCCAGCAGCGAAACTCAGGGACTTCTTACGCCTTACAATGAGCAGTTCTTC.

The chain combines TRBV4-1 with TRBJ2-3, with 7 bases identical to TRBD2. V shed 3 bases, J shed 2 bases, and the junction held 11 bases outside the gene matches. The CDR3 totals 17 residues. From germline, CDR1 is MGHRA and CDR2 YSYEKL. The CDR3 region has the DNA TGCGCCAGCAGCCAGGTTGGCGGGAGCCGTTCCACAGATACGCAGTATTTT. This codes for CASSQVGGSRSTDTQYF.

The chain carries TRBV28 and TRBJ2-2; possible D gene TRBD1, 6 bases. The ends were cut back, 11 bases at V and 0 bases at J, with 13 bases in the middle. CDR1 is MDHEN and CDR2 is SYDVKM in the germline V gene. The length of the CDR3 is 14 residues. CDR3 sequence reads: CAGRRQANTGELFF. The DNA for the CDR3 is TGTGCCGGCCGGAGACAGGCGAACACCGGGGAGCTGTTTTTT.

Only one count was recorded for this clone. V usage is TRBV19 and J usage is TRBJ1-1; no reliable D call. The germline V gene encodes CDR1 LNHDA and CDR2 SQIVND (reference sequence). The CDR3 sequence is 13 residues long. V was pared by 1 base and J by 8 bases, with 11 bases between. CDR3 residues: CASSIVGNAEAFF. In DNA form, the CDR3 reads TGTGCCAGTAGTATAGTTGGTAACGCGGAAGCTTTCTTT.

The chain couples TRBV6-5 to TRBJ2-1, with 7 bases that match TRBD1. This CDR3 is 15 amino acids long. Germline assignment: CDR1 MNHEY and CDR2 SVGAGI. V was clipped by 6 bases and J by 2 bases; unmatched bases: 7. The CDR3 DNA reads TGTGCCAGCAGCCTCGAGGGGGCCACCTACAATGAGCAGTTCTTC. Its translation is CASSLEGATYNEQFF.

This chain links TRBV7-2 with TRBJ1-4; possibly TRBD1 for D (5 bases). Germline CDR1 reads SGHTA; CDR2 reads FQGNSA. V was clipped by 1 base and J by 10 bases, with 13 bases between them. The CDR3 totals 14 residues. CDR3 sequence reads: CASSLGLLGGKLFF. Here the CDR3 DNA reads TGTGCCAGCAGCTTAGGGCTGCTCGGGGGAAAACTGTTTTTT.

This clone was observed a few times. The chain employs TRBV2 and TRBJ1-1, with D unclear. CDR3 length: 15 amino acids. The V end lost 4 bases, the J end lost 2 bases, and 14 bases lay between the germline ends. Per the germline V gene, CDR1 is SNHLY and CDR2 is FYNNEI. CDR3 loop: CASSVIRLGNTEAFF. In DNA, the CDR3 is TGTGCCAGCAGTGTGATTCGATTGGGCAACACTGAAGCTTTCTTT.

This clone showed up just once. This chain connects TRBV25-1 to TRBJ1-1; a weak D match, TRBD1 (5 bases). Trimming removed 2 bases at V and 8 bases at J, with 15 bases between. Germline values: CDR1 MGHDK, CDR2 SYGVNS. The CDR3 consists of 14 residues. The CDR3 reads CASSEPGTVGEAFF. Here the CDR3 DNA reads TGTGCCAGCAGTGAACCGGGGACTGTCGGAGAAGCTTTCTTT.

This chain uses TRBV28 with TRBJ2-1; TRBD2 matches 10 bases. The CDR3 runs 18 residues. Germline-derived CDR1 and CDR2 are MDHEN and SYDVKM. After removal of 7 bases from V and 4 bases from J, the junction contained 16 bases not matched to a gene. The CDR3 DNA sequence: TGTGCCAGCACCCCGGCTAGCGGGGGCCGGTACTCGTACAATGAGCAGTTCTTC. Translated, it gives CASTPASGGRYSYNEQFF. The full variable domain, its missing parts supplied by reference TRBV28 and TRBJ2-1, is DVKVTQSSRYLVKRTGEKVFLECVQDMDHENMFWYRQDPGLGLRLIYFSYDVKMKEKGDIPEGYSVSREKKERFSLILESASTNQTSMYLCASTPASGGRYSYNEQFFGPGTRLTVL.

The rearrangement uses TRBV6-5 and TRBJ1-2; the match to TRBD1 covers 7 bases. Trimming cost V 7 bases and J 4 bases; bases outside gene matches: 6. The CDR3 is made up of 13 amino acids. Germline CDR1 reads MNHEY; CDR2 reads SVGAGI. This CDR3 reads CASTPTGTYGYTF. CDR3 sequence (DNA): TGTGCCAGCACCCCGACAGGGACCTATGGCTACACCTTC.

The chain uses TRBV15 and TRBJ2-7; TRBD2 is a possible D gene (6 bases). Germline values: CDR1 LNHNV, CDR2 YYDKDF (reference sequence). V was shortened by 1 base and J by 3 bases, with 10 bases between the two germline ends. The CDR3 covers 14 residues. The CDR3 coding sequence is TGTGCCACCAGCAGAGGGTCCGGGGGCTACGAGCAGTACTTC. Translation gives CATSRGSGGYEQYF.

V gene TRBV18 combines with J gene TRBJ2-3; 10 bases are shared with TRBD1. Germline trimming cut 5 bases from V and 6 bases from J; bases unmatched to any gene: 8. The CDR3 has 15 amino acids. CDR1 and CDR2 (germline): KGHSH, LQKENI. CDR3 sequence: CASSSGTGDGDTQYF. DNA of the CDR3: TGTGCCAGCTCATCCGGGACAGGGGATGGGGATACGCAGTATTTT.

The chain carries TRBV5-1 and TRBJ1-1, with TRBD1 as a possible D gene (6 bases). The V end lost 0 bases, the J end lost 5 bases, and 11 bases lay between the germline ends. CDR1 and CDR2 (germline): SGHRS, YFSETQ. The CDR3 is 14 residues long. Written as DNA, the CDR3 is TGCGCCAGCAGCTTGGGACAGGACGGAACTGAAGCTTTCTTT. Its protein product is CASSLGQDGTEAFF.

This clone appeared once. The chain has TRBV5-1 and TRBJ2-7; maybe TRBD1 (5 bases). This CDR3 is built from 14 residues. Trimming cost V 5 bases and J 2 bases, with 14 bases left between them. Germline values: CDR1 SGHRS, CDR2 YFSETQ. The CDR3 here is CASRALTAAYEQYF. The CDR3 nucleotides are TGCGCCAGCAGGGCTTTGACAGCCGCCTACGAGCAGTACTTC. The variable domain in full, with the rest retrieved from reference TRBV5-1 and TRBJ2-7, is KAGVTQTPRYLIKTRGQQVTLSCSPISGHRSVSWYQQTPGQGLQFLFEYFSETQRNKGNFPGRFSGRQFSNSRSEMNVSTLELGDSALYLCASRALTAAYEQYFGPGTRLTVT.

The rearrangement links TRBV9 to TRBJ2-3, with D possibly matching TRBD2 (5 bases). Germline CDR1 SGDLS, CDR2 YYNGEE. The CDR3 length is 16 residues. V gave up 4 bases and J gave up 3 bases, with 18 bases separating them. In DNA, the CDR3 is TGTGCCAGCAGCACCACCCTCCTCGGGGTTACAGATACGCAGTATTTT. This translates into CASSTTLLGVTDTQYF.

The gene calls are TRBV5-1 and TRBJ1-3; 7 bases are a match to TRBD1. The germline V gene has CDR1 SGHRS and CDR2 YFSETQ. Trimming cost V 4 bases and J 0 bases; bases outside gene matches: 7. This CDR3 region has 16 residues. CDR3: CASSPQGTLSGNTIYF. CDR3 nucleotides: TGCGCCAGCAGCCCACAGGGGACCCTCTCTGGAAACACCATATATTTT.

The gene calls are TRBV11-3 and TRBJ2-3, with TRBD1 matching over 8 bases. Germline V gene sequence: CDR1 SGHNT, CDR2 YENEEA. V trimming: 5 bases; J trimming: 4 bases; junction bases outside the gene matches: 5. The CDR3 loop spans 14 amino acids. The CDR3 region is CASSTNRGSDTQYF. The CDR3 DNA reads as TGTGCCAGCAGCACAAACAGGGGGTCAGATACGCAGTATTTT.

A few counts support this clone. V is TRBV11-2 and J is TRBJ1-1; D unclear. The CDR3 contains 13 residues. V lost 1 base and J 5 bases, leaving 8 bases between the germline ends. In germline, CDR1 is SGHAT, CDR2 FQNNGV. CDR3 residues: CASSLGRGTEAFF. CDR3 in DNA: TGTGCCAGCAGCTTAGGCAGAGGTACTGAAGCTTTCTTT.

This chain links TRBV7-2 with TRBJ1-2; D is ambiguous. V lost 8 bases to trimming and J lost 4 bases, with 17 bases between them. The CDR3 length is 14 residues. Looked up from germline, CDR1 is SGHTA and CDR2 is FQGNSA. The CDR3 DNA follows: TGTGCCAGCTCACCCTGGGTACAGCTCTATGGCTACACCTTC. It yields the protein CASSPWVQLYGYTF.